One sample yielded the 13 T cell receptor beta chains listed below, sequenced in a study of response to subunit inactivated influenza vaccine. Using its own MiXCR run on the RT-PCR reads, TCRdb lists one record per CDR3 protein. Of fewer than 600,000 distinct CDR3 sequences listed, 6.5% to 8% were seen once; the top ten hold about 12%. Sequencing used PBMCs from blood, obtained roughly 24 months after vaccination. The receptors shown here come from a man in his fifties or sixties who received an inactivated influenza vaccine.

The sample holds a few counts of this clonotype. V is TRBV5-1 and J is TRBJ2-1; a weak D match, TRBD2 (5 bases). CDR1 and CDR2 (germline): SGHRS, YFSETQ. Trimming stripped 0 bases from V and 4 bases from J, with 14 bases between. The length of the CDR3 is 16 residues. CDR3: CASSLAVRASYNEQFF. In DNA form, the CDR3 reads TGCGCCAGCAGCTTGGCCGTGAGGGCCTCATACAATGAGCAGTTCTTC.

This clonotype was recorded a few times. The rearrangement uses TRBV4-3 and TRBJ1-5; D not resolved. Germline V lookup: CDR1 LGHNA, CDR2 YSLEER. V was shortened by 0 bases and J by 11 bases, with 11 bases between the two germline ends. CDR3 size: 13 residues. The CDR3 coding sequence is TGCGCCAGCAGCCAAGAACGCGGGCTGACCCAGCATTTT. Its translation: CASSQERGLTQHF.

This clonotype has ten or more counts. This chain joins TRBV4-3 and TRBJ2-2; D might be TRBD1 or TRBD2, each matching 5 bases. CDR1 and CDR2 (germline): LGHNA, YSLEER. The V end was cut by 0 bases, the J end by 7 bases, with 15 bases between. The CDR3 has 16 residues. Here the CDR3 reads CASSQDPTGGGGELFF. The CDR3 DNA follows: TGCGCCAGCAGCCAAGATCCTACAGGAGGAGGCGGGGAGCTGTTTTTT.

In this sample, this clonotype turned up many times. This chain connects TRBV29-1 to TRBJ1-5; 8 bases agree with TRBD1. J gave up 5 bases and V 6 bases, and 3 bases lay outside the gene matches. The CDR3 extends over 12 amino acids. CDR1 SQVTM and CDR2 ANQGSEA come from the germline V gene. CDR3 loop: CSVPGGHQPQHF. In nucleotides, the CDR3 is TGCAGCGTGCCAGGGGGCCATCAGCCCCAGCATTTT.

This clonotype was recorded at least ten times. V usage is TRBV5-6 and J usage is TRBJ1-2, with 7 bases fitting TRBD1. The CDR3 consists of 14 residues. J gave up 2 bases and V 5 bases, and 6 bases lay outside the gene matches. Germline V gene sequence: CDR1 SGHDT, CDR2 YYEEEE. CDR3: CASSFTGANYGYTF. In DNA, the CDR3 is TGTGCCAGCAGTTTTACAGGGGCGAACTATGGCTACACCTTC.

This clonotype occurred a few times. This chain links TRBV6-5 with TRBJ2-1; 8 bases are a match to TRBD1. Germline CDR1 is MNHEY and CDR2 is SVGAGI. This CDR3 spans 18 amino acids. V gave up 0 bases and J gave up 3 bases; unmatched junction bases: 10. The CDR3 bases are TGTGCCAGCAGTTACTCGGCCCCCGGGACAGGCTACTACAATGAGCAGTTCTTC. Amino acid sequence: CASSYSAPGTGYYNEQFF.

The chain combines TRBV12-3 or TRBV12-4 with TRBJ2-7; 9 nucleotides align to TRBD1. V dropped 6 bases and J dropped 4; count of bases not matched to a gene: 10. CDR3 length equals 15 residues. The CDR3, as DNA: TGTGCCAGCAGCTCGTCCGGGACAGGGAGGTACGAGCAGTACTTC. It specifies CASSSSGTGRYEQYF.

The chain links TRBV14 to TRBJ1-6; no clear D. Germline-derived CDR1 and CDR2 are SGHDN and FVKESK. This CDR3 region has 13 residues. Trimming removed 0 bases from V and 10 bases from J, with 7 bases in between. The CDR3 DNA follows: TGTGCCAGCAGCCAAGAGGGTAGATCACCCCTCCACTTT. Residues: CASSQEGRSPLHF.

This clonotype appeared a few times. The V gene is TRBV28, the J gene TRBJ2-1; tentatively, D is TRBD2 (6 bases). CDR1 and CDR2 from the germline V gene are MDHEN and SYDVKM. The CDR3 length is 16 residues. The ends were cut back, 7 bases at V and 2 bases at J, with 18 bases in the middle. Written as DNA, the CDR3 is TGTGCCAGCACACGGGGGACTCTCCGAACCTACAATGAGCAGTTCTTC. Encoded protein: CASTRGTLRTYNEQFF.

The sample holds a few counts of this clonotype. The rearrangement uses TRBV6-1 and TRBJ2-2; TRBD2 aligns across 12 bases. The ends lost 6 bases at V and 6 bases at J; junction bases unmatched: 5. CDR1 is MNHNS, CDR2 SASEGT, per germline. The length of the CDR3 is 15 residues. CDR3 protein: CASSWTSGASGELFF. As DNA, the CDR3 is TGTGCCAGCAGCTGGACTAGCGGGGCGTCCGGGGAGCTGTTTTTT.

This clonotype was recorded at least ten times. The chain recombines TRBV5-1 with TRBJ2-1; D unresolved. Germline CDR1 SGHRS, CDR2 YFSETQ. Between the trimmed V and J ends, which lost 3 bases and 8 bases, there was a span of 12 bases. The CDR3 sequence is 13 residues long. The CDR3 is CASSSEVIHEQFF. DNA for the CDR3: TGCGCCAGCAGCTCGGAAGTGATCCATGAGCAGTTCTTC.

This clonotype was counted a few times. J is TRBJ2-1 and V is TRBV5-4; TRBD2 agrees at 10 bases. The CDR3 length is 16 residues. V trimming: 4 bases; J trimming: 3 bases; junction bases outside the gene matches: 7. CDR1 SGHNT and CDR2 YYREEE come from the germline V gene (reference sequence). The CDR3 is CASSEGLAAIYNEQFF. For the CDR3, the DNA is TGTGCCAGCAGCGAAGGACTAGCGGCGATCTACAATGAGCAGTTCTTC.

The CDR3 loop is CSVGDRDRVHEQYF. In DNA, the CDR3 is TGCAGCGTTGGGGACCGGGACAGGGTTCACGAGCAGTACTTC. V usage is TRBV29-1 and J usage is TRBJ2-7, with TRBD1 matching 9 bases. V lost 4 bases, J lost 5 bases, and 9 bases stayed unmatched. The CDR3 contains 14 residues. Germline V CDR1 and CDR2: SQVTM, ANQGSEA.